Many counts were recorded for the clone carrying this TCR beta chain. Its antigen remains unknown. These data originate in a study of T-cell reconstitution after alpha-beta-depleted transplantation in children. V was clipped by 2 bases and J by 3 bases, with 13 bases between them. The CDR3 is 15 residues long. The germline V gene has CDR1 MDHEN and CDR2 SYDVKM. Study-wide results and limits: Reportedly, roughly two months post-transplant, alpha-beta T cells arose from several hundred expanded graft clones. Diversity and T-cell counts at one year after transplant derived mostly from new T cells.

Preparation of the TCRbeta library involved a method that used unique molecular identifiers. TCRdb reprocessed the PCR reads via MiXCR and lists one record per CDR3 protein. The sample carries some 80,000 distinct CDR3 sequences, less than 20% recorded once. This chain links TRBV28 with TRBJ2-5; D possibly uses TRBD1 or TRBD2 (5 bases each). This clonotype originated in a male patient between 2 and 10 years old who had a stem cell transplant for acute lymphoblastic leukemia, so the T cells may come from the graft donor. This specimen consisted of PBMCs, mostly from graft donor cells, obtained 360 days after TCRalphabeta/CD19-depleted stem cell transplant. As DNA, the CDR3 is TGTGCCAGCAGTTTAGCCGGGACCTGGGAAGAGACCCAGTACTTC. Its protein is CASSLAGTWEETQYF.